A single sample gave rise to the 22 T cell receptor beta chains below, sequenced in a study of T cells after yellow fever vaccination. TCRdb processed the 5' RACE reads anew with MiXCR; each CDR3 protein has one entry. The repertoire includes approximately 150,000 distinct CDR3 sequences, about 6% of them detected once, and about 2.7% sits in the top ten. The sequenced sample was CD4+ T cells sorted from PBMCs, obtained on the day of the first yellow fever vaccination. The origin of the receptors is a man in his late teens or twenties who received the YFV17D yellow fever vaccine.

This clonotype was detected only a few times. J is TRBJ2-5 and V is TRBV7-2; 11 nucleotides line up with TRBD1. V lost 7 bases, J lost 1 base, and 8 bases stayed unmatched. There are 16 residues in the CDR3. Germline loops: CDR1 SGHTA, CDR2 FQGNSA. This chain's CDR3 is CASTKRTGGIQETQYF. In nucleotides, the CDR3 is TGTGCCAGCACCAAAAGGACAGGGGGCATCCAAGAGACCCAGTACTTC.

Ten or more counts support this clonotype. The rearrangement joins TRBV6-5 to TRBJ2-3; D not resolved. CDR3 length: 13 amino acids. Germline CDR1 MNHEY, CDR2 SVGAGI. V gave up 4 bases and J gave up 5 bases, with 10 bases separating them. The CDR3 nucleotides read TGTGCCAGCAGTTGGCTGCAAAGAGATACGCAGTATTTT. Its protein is CASSWLQRDTQYF.

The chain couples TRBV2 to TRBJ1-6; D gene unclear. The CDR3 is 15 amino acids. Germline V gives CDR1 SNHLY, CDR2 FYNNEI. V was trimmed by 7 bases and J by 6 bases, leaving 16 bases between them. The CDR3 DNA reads TGTGCCAGCAAGGCGAAGATCGCGGGTAATTCACCCCTCCACTTT. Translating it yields CASKAKIAGNSPLHF.

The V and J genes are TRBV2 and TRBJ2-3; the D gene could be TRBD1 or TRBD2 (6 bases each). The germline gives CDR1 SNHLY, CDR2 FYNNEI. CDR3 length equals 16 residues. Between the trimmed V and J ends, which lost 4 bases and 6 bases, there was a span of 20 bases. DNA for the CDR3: TGTGCCAGCAGTGTACCGGGGGCGACTCTTTTCGATACGCAGTATTTT. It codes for CASSVPGATLFDTQYF.

In DNA, the CDR3 is TGTGCCAGCAGCCCTCCCCTCGGGACTAGCGGGGGGCGGCAAGAGACCCAGTACTTC. Translating it yields CASSPPLGTSGGRQETQYF. The rearrangement uses TRBV7-2 and TRBJ2-5, with 15 bases lining up with TRBD2. The V segment lost 5 bases and the J segment 2 bases; nucleotides outside the gene matches: 12. The CDR3 has 19 residues. The germline CDR1 and CDR2 sequences are SGHTA and FQGNSA.

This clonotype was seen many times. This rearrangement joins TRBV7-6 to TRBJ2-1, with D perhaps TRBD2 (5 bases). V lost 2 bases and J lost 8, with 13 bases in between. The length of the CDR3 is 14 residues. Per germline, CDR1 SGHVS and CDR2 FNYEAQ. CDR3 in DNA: TGTGCCAGCAGCTTACAAGAGGGCGCGGATGAGCAGTTCTTC. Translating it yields CASSLQEGADEQFF.

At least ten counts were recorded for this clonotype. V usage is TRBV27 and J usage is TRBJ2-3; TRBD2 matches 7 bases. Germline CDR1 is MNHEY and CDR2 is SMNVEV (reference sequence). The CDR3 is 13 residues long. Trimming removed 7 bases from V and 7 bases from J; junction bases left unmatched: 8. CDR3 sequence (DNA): TGTGCCAGCACCCTAGCGGTGGGTTATACGCAGTATTTT. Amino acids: CASTLAVGYTQYF.

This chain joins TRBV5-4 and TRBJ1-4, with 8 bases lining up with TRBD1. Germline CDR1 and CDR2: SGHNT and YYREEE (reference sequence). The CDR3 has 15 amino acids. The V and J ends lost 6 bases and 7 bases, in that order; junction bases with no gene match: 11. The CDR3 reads CASTFLTGEGEKLFF. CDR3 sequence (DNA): TGTGCCAGCACTTTTCTGACAGGGGAAGGTGAAAAACTGTTTTTT.

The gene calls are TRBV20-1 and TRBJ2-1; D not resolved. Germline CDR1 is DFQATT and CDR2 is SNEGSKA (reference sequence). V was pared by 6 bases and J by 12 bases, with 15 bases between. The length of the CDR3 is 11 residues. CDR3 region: CSALSPSGQFF. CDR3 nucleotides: TGCAGTGCCCTCTCCCCCTCGGGGCAGTTCTTC.

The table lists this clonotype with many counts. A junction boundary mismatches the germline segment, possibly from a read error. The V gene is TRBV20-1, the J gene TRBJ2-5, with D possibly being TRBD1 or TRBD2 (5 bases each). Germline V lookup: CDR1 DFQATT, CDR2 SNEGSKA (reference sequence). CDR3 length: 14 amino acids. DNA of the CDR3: TGCAGTGCTAGATTCGGGACCGCGCAAGGGACCCAGTACTTC. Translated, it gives CSARFGTAQGTQYF.

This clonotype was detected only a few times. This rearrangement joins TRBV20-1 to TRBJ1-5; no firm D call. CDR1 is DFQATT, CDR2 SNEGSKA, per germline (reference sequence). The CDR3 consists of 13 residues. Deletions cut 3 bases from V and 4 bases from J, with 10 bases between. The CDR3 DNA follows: TGCAGTGCTAGGGGCGACGGGAATCAGCCCCAGCATTTT. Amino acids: CSARGDGNQPQHF.

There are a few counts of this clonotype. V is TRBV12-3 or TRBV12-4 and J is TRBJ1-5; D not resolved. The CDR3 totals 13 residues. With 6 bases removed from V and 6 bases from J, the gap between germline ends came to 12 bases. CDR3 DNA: TGTGCCAGCAGCCCGCATCGAGGTCAGCCCCAGCATTTT. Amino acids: CASSPHRGQPQHF.

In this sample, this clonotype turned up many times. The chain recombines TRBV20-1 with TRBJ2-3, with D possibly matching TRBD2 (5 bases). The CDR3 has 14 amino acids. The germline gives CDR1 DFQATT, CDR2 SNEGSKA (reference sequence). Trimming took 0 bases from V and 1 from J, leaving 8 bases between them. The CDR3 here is CSARDAGGTDTQYF. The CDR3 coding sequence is TGCAGTGCTAGAGACGCCGGGGGCACAGATACGCAGTATTTT.

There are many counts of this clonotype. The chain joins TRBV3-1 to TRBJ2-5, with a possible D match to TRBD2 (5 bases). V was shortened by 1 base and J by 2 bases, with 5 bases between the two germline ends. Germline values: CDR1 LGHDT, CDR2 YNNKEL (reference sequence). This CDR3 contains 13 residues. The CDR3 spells CASSQGTQETQYF. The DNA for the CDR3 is TGTGCCAGCAGCCAAGGGACTCAAGAGACCCAGTACTTC.

CDR3 protein: CASGPGPHWPQHF. Written as DNA, the CDR3 is TGTGCCAGCGGCCCTGGGCCCCATTGGCCCCAGCATTTT. The chain uses TRBV5-3 and TRBJ1-5; unclear D gene. Being an ORF, TRBV5-3 has a function that is uncertain. V lost 8 bases and J lost 9, with 18 bases in between. CDR3 length: 13 amino acids.

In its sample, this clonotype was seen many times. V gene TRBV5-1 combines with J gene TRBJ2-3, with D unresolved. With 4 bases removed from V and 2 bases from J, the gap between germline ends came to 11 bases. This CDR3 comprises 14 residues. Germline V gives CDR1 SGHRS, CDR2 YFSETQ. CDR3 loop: CASSKDGYTDTQYF. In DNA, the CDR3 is TGCGCCAGCAGCAAGGACGGATACACAGATACGCAGTATTTT.

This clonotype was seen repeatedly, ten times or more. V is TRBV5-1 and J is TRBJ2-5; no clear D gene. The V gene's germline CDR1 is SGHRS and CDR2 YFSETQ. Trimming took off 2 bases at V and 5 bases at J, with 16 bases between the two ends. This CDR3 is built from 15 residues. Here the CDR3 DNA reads TGCGCCAGCAGCTTTCCCATGGGTCAACAGGAGACCCAGTACTTC. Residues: CASSFPMGQQETQYF. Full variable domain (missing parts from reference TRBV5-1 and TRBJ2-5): KAGVTQTPRYLIKTRGQQVTLSCSPISGHRSVSWYQQTPGQGLQFLFEYFSETQRNKGNFPGRFSGRQFSNSRSEMNVSTLELGDSALYLCASSFPMGQQETQYFGPGTRLLVL.

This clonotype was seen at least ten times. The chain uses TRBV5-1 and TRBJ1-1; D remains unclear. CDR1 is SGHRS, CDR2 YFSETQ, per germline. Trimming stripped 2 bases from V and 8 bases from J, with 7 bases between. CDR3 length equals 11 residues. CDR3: CASSLKSEAFF. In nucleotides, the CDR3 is TGCGCCAGCAGCTTAAAAAGCGAAGCTTTCTTT.

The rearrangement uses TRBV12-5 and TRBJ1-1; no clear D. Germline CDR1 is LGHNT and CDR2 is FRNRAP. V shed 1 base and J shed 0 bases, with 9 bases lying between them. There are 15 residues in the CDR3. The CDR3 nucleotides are TGTGCTAGTGGTTTGGAGGCGGGGATGAACACTGAAGCTTTCTTT. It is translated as CASGLEAGMNTEAFF.

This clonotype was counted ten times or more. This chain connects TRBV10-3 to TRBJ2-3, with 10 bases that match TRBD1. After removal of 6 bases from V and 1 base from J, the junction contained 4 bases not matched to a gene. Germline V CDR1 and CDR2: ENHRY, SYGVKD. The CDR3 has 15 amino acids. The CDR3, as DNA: TGTGCCATCAGGGGAGACAGGGGGCGCACAGATACGCAGTATTTT. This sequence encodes CAIRGDRGRTDTQYF.

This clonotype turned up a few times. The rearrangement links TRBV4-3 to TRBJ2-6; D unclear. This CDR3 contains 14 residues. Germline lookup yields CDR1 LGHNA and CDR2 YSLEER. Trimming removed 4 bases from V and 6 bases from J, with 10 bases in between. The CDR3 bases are TGCGCCAGCAGCCTTTGGCCCCAGGCCAACGTCCTGACTTTC. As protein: CASSLWPQANVLTF.

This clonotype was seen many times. CDR3 in DNA: TGTGCCACCAGTGACCCCGGACAGGGTTCCAATGAGCAGTTCTTC. Translated: CATSDPGQGSNEQFF. The chain links TRBV24-1 to TRBJ2-1, with TRBD1 identical over 8 bases. Germline-derived CDR1 and CDR2 are KGHDR and SFDVKD. The CDR3 covers 15 residues. Trimming removed 4 bases from V and 6 bases from J; junction bases left unmatched: 7.